This T cell receptor beta chain was obtained from a study of beta chain features in type 1 diabetes (dated by TCRdb to the late 2010s). Context from the whole study: Mean age, gender distribution, total cell number and subset yield did not differ between patients and healthy donors. A total of 100 million to 110 million sorted cells were examined across all samples, and a strong correlation was observed between cell number per subset and RNA yield. Whereas all 30 or so donors provided naive and central memory subsets, regulatory and stem cell-like memory subsets were isolated from just 8 patients and about 8 healthy donors. The study compared TCRB repertoires of sorted circulating CD4+ T cell subsets between recently diagnosed type 1 diabetes patients and matched healthy donors. Beyond this particular receptor, the publication reports: Shorter templates might be favored by PCR, yet because patient and control samples were amplified and corrected together, any such skew would affect both groups equally. HLA sub-analyses involved small numbers of individuals, so any influence of HLA type on TCRB rearrangement remained unresolved. Naive, central memory and regulatory TCRB repertoires appeared more similar among patients than among healthy donors. Patients with type 1 diabetes made fewer insertions and deleted more nucleotides at VDJ recombination sites, implying thymic rearrangement abnormalities. Sequencing cDNA rather than genomic DNA could over-represent highly expressing activated cells, although activation and CD3 levels did not differ between groups. A moderate but significant shortening of TCRB CDR3 length was observed in type 1 diabetes patients in all four CD4+ subsets.

CDR1 SGDLS and CDR2 YYNGEE were looked up in the germline V gene. Inclusive of the bounding cysteine and phenylalanine, the CDR3 is 15 residues long. The entry retains the CDR3 DNA only, 45 bases that are in frame from base 1. Relative to germline, V is 3 bases shorter and J is 7 bases shorter, with 14 bases between their ends. All of the isolated RNA was reverse transcribed with the High Capacity cDNA Reverse Transcription Kit, so expressed TCRB transcripts were sequenced. Stem cell-like memory T cell samples underwent survey-depth immunoSEQ sequencing, averaging about 1.01 million total reads per sample. Sorted cells were lysed in RLT buffer and RNA was extracted with DNase-treated RNeasy Micro or Mini kits, depending on cell number. Each cell subset was processed separately to prevent cross-contamination, with patient and healthy donor samples processed together. Using the immunoSEQ multiplex PCR, TCRB sequences were amplified from cDNA into 87-bp fragments spanning the CDR3 region. The amplicons were sequenced using the Illumina HiSeq platform. The original methods were these. Synthetic template baselines were used to correct PCR bias computationally, reads within Hamming distance 2 were collapsed, and singletons that could not be merged were discarded. Reads were aligned to IMGT to assign V, D and J genes, CDR3 length, and insertions or deletions at six rearrangement sites. Within each subset, clonotype counts were normalized to the number of sorted cells before true diversity and Gini coefficients were calculated with the tcR R package. Repertoire sharing was quantified using the overlap coefficient calculated on TCRB nucleotide sequences. Here the immuneACCESS table is served through TCRdb, limited to in-frame sequences with V and J called. Missing clones are a known gap in these copies; in checked studies unresolved V genes cover under half, and the rest lacks a known reason. V and J calls plus clone size are reproduced from that table; the DNA served to infer D and trimming. In all, the sample holds 20,000 to 25,000 clones, and less than 75% of those were seen once. The ten largest clones represent around 0.4% of the sample.

From each donor, a single peripheral blood sample of 100 to 150 mL on average was drawn into heparinised tubes. A BD FACSAria II was used to sort naive, central memory, regulatory and stem cell-like memory CD4+ T cells with a panel that included CD45RO, CCR7, CD25, CD127, CD95 and CD27. Every sorted population had a purity above 95%. PBMCs were separated immediately by Lymphoprep density gradient centrifugation and were stained directly, without being cultured. So that batch effects would be minimized, each experiment stained and sorted samples in pairs, pairing one healthy donor with one patient. About this clone: There is no known antigen for this receptor. There are no base qualities to consult, and no much larger clone falls within one base.

Sequenced material: stem cell memory CD4+ T cells from blood. The cell subset or site label, as the study defines it: stem cell-like memory CD4+ T cells. This receptor chain uses TRBV9 and TRBJ1-6; TRBD1 is possibly the D segment (6 matching bases). The clonotype comes from a young man with type 1 diabetes. Here is the DNA: TGTGCCAGCAGCGAAGTCGGCAGGGGAAATTCACCCCTCCACTTT. Its product reads: CASSEVGRGNSPLHF.